This T cell receptor (beta chain) was obtained from a study of shared clonotypes between healthy human individuals. General study results and limits: It was anticipated that sequencing depth would influence how many clonotypes donors shared.

About 30,000 T cell genomes, or approximately 190 ng DNA, went into the sorted-subset replicate PCRs. TCRdb's table, derived via immunoSEQ multiplex PCR, lists solely in-frame clones and lacks some. Here the sample spans 800,000 or so clones, around 96% being singletons. Worth noting for this clone: What it recognizes is unknown.

Terminally differentiated effector memory CD45RA+ cells were left out of the naive CD8 fraction, which was CD45RO-negative and positively selected for CCR7. Donors comprised healthy HIV-negative adults lacking recent acute infections or vaccinations. Trimming pared 4 bases from V and 0 bases from J, leaving 14 bases between. CDR3 length: 15 residues. CDR1 is SGHNT, CDR2 YYREEE, per germline (reference sequence). Input material: naive CD8+ T cells sorted from blood. The TCR sequence derives from a man under 40 in good health. The V and J genes are TRBV5-4 and TRBJ2-7; D is unresolved. In DNA, the CDR3 is TGTGCCAGCAGCATCGAAGCGAGCACCTCCTACGAGCAGTACTTC. Translation: CASSIEASTSYEQYF.